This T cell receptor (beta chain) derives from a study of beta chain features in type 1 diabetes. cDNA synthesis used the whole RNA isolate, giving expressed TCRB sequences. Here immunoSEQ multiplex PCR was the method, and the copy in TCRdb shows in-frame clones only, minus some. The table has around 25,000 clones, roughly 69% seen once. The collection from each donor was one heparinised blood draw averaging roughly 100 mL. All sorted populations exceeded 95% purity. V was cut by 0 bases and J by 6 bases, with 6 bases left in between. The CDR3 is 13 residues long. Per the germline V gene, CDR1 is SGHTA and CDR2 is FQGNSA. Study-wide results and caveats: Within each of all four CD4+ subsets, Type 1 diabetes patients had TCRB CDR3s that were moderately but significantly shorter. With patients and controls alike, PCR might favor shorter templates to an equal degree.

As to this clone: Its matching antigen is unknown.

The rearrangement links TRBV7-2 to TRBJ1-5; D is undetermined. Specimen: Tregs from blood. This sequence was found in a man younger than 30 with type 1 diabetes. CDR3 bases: TGTGCCAGCAGCTTAGCGCTAAGTCAGCCCCAGCATTTT. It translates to CASSLALSQPQHF.